This T cell receptor (beta chain) comes out of a study of T cell clonality in common variable immunodeficiency. Study-wide results and caveats: Fewer deletions and N-nucleotide insertions were reportedly seen in common variable immunodeficiency TCR beta sequences. Compared with healthy controls, CVID subjects showed increased TCRbeta clonality, mostly in about a third. What drives increased CVID clonality needs T cell subpopulation sequencing.

This clone showed up many times. Its target is not known. Coverage ceases 3 residues before the CDR3 finishes, and the germline J gene fills in the end. The CDR3 runs to 14 residues. The germline CDR1 and CDR2 sequences are LGHNT and FRNRAP. The ends lost 4 bases at V and 4 bases at J; junction bases unmatched: 2. Sequencing input was equivalent genomic DNA from CVID and controls. The table came from immunoSEQ multiplex PCR; TCRdb's copy has only in-frame clones and leaves some out. The profile covers about 31,000 clones, none occurring a single time. The genes are TRBV12-5 and TRBJ2-2, with 8 bases identical to TRBD2. The clonotype was recovered from a person between 18 and 70 years old in good health. The material sequenced was peripheral blood mononuclear cells. The CDR3 reads CASGSGLATGELFF. The covered CDR3 bases are TGTGCTAGTGGTTCCGGACTAGCCACCGGGGAG.